A selection of T cell receptor beta chains follows, all from one sample in a study of T cell changes during pregnancy in multiple sclerosis. Here immunoSEQ multiplex PCR was the method, and the copy in TCRdb shows in-frame clones only, minus some. The sample consists of about 40,000 clones, around 93% of them appearing once. Specimen: CD4+ T cells from peripheral blood mononuclear cells, collected in the first trimester of pregnancy. The origin of the receptors is a female donor with multiple sclerosis, enrolled in a pregnancy study. CDR3s include the opening cysteine and the closing phenylalanine or tryptophan. Fields, in order: V gene, clone size, D gene, J gene, CDR3 protein, CDR3 DNA. D genes are given only for firm matches. Not all rows give a size; the values are once, few, many and, for expanded clones, a class.

v_gene: TRBV7-9
abundance: once
d_gene: -
j_gene: TRBJ1-2
CDR3aa: CASSRAGFYGYTF
CDR3nt: TGTGCCAGCAGCCGCGCGGGGTTTTACGGCTACACCTTC

v_gene: TRBV4-3
abundance: -
d_gene: TRBD2
j_gene: TRBJ2-5
CDR3aa: CASSQVVAGGQETQYF
CDR3nt: TGCGCCAGCAGCCAAGTCGTAGCGGGTGGGCAAGAGACCCAGTACTTC

v_gene: TRBV18
abundance: -
d_gene: TRBD2
j_gene: TRBJ2-1
CDR3aa: CASSPSISGSNEQFF
CDR3nt: TGTGCCAGCTCACCTAGTATTAGCGGGAGTAATGAGCAGTTCTTC

v_gene: TRBV5-1
abundance: -
d_gene: TRBD1
j_gene: TRBJ2-5
CDR3aa: CASGIRQGGETQYF
CDR3nt: TGCGCCAGCGGCATACGACAGGGCGGGGAGACCCAGTACTTC

v_gene: TRBV12-5
abundance: -
d_gene: -
j_gene: TRBJ2-5
CDR3aa: CASGLVLGGETQYF
CDR3nt: TGTGCTAGTGGTTTGGTACTAGGGGGAGAGACCCAGTACTTC

v_gene: TRBV9
abundance: -
d_gene: -
j_gene: TRBJ1-1
CDR3aa: CASSVGPGNGLGSTEAFF
CDR3nt: TGTGCCAGCAGCGTAGGACCCGGGAATGGGTTAGGTAGCACTGAAGCTTTCTTT

v_gene: TRBV9
abundance: -
d_gene: -
j_gene: TRBJ1-4
CDR3aa: CASSVGIQGIDEKLFF
CDR3nt: TGTGCCAGCAGCGTAGGAATTCAGGGGATAGATGAAAAACTGTTTTTT

v_gene: TRBV7-8
abundance: -
d_gene: -
j_gene: TRBJ2-6
CDR3aa: CASSLVRAGANVLTF
CDR3nt: TGTGCCAGCAGCTTAGTCAGGGCTGGGGCCAACGTCCTGACTTTC

v_gene: TRBV21-1
abundance: -
d_gene: -
j_gene: TRBJ2-1
CDR3aa: CASPCNPTGYEQFF
CDR3nt: TGTGCCAGTCCCTGTAATCCGACAGGCTATGAGCAGTTCTTC

v_gene: TRBV6-4
abundance: -
d_gene: TRBD1
j_gene: TRBJ2-2
CDR3aa: CASSDQGDTGELFF
CDR3nt: TGTGCCAGCAGTGACCAGGGGGACACCGGGGAGCTGTTTTTT

v_gene: TRBV30
abundance: -
d_gene: TRBD2
j_gene: TRBJ2-1
CDR3aa: CASSGTSGWEWQFF
CDR3nt: TGTGCCTCATCCGGGACTAGCGGGTGGGAATGGCAGTTCTTC

v_gene: TRBV18
abundance: once
d_gene: -
j_gene: TRBJ2-5
CDR3aa: CASSPIVARQQETQYF
CDR3nt: TGTGCCAGCTCACCAATAGTAGCGCGACAACAAGAGACCCAGTACTTC

v_gene: TRBV9
abundance: -
d_gene: TRBD2
j_gene: TRBJ2-3
CDR3aa: CASSVGLAGNTDTQYF
CDR3nt: TGTGCCAGCAGCGTAGGGCTAGCGGGAAACACAGATACGCAGTATTTT

v_gene: TRBV7-2
abundance: -
d_gene: -
j_gene: TRBJ1-2
CDR3aa: CASSLGRNYGYTF
CDR3nt: TGTGCCAGCAGCTTAGGGCGGAACTATGGCTACACCTTC

v_gene: TRBV6-1
abundance: -
d_gene: -
j_gene: TRBJ1-2
CDR3aa: CASSGQGGGYTF
CDR3nt: TGTGCCAGCAGTGGGCAGGGCGGCGGCTACACCTTC

v_gene: TRBV2
abundance: -
d_gene: -
j_gene: TRBJ1-2
CDR3aa: CASSNVVSYGYTF
CDR3nt: TGTGCCAGCAGCAATGTGGTTAGTTATGGCTACACCTTC

v_gene: TRBV7-8
abundance: -
d_gene: TRBD2
j_gene: TRBJ2-2
CDR3aa: CASSLPVVPSGRKAGELFF
CDR3nt: TGTGCCAGCAGCTTACCGGTGGTACCTAGCGGGAGAAAGGCCGGGGAGCTGTTTTTT

v_gene: TRBV4-1
abundance: -
d_gene: -
j_gene: TRBJ2-2
CDR3aa: CASSQAGAVGELFF
CDR3nt: TGCGCCAGCAGCCAAGCAGGGGCGGTCGGGGAGCTGTTTTTT

v_gene: TRBV7-6
abundance: -
d_gene: TRBD1
j_gene: TRBJ1-2
CDR3aa: CASSPRQGADYGYTF
CDR3nt: TGTGCCAGCAGCCCACGACAGGGGGCCGACTATGGCTACACCTTC

v_gene: TRBV15
abundance: -
d_gene: -
j_gene: TRBJ1-1
CDR3aa: CATSRDKGGSGTEAFF
CDR3nt: TGTGCCACCAGCAGAGATAAGGGGGGGAGCGGCACTGAAGCTTTCTTT

v_gene: TRBV6-1
abundance: -
d_gene: -
j_gene: TRBJ1-5
CDR3aa: CASRIPGSGNQPQHF
CDR3nt: TGTGCCAGCAGAATTCCGGGATCTGGCAATCAGCCCCAGCATTTT

v_gene: TRBV6-6
abundance: few
d_gene: TRBD1
j_gene: TRBJ1-5
CDR3aa: CASSRQGSNQPQHF
CDR3nt: TGTGCCAGCAGTCGACAGGGTAGCAATCAGCCCCAGCATTTT

v_gene: TRBV14
abundance: -
d_gene: -
j_gene: TRBJ2-5
CDR3aa: CASSQGGSRRRQETQYF
CDR3nt: TGTGCCAGCAGCCAAGGAGGGTCTAGAAGGCGCCAAGAGACCCAGTACTTC

v_gene: TRBV10-1
abundance: -
d_gene: TRBD2
j_gene: TRBJ2-1
CDR3aa: CASSDLAGVSEQFF
CDR3nt: TGCGCCAGCAGTGACCTAGCGGGAGTATCTGAGCAGTTCTTC

v_gene: TRBV7-2
abundance: once
d_gene: -
j_gene: TRBJ2-7
CDR3aa: CASSSGAYYEQYF
CDR3nt: TGTGCCAGCAGCTCAGGGGCTTACTACGAGCAGTACTTC

v_gene: TRBV6-6
abundance: -
d_gene: TRBD1
j_gene: TRBJ1-1
CDR3aa: CASSLGGPTEAFF
CDR3nt: TGTGCCAGCAGCTTAGGGGGCCCCACTGAAGCTTTCTTT

v_gene: TRBV19
abundance: -
d_gene: TRBD2
j_gene: TRBJ2-5
CDR3aa: CASSRTSGRQETQYF
CDR3nt: TGTGCCAGTAGTAGGACTAGCGGGAGGCAGGAGACCCAGTACTTC

v_gene: TRBV9
abundance: -
d_gene: -
j_gene: TRBJ1-3
CDR3aa: CASSVRTGNSGNTIYF
CDR3nt: TGTGCCAGCAGCGTTCGGACGGGAAACTCTGGAAACACCATATATTTT

v_gene: TRBV14
abundance: -
d_gene: -
j_gene: TRBJ1-1
CDR3aa: CASSQDAGETARIEAFF
CDR3nt: TGTGCCAGCAGCCAAGATGCGGGGGAGACAGCGAGGATTGAAGCTTTCTTT

v_gene: TRBV27
abundance: -
d_gene: -
j_gene: TRBJ1-4
CDR3aa: CASSFIAGWGEKLFF
CDR3nt: TGTGCCAGCAGTTTCATTGCAGGGTGGGGTGAAAAACTGTTTTTT

v_gene: TRBV2
abundance: -
d_gene: TRBD1
j_gene: TRBJ1-4
CDR3aa: CASRLTGAKLFF
CDR3nt: TGTGCCAGCAGGCTGACAGGGGCAAAACTGTTTTTT

v_gene: TRBV2
abundance: few
d_gene: TRBD2
j_gene: TRBJ2-7
CDR3aa: CASTKREGWDEQYF
CDR3nt: TGTGCCAGCACCAAGCGGGAGGGTTGGGACGAGCAGTACTTC

v_gene: TRBV12-2
abundance: -
d_gene: -
j_gene: TRBJ2-3
CDR3aa: CASRPQDRSEDTDTQYF
CDR3nt: TGTGCAAGTCGCCCCCAAGACAGGTCGGAGGACACAGATACGCAGTATTTT

v_gene: TRBV7-9
abundance: -
d_gene: -
j_gene: TRBJ2-5
CDR3aa: CASSQEEAQYF
CDR3nt: TGTGCCAGCAGCCAGGAGGAGGCCCAGTACTTC

v_gene: TRBV7-9
abundance: -
d_gene: -
j_gene: TRBJ2-7
CDR3aa: CASSLAQAPYEQYF
CDR3nt: TGTGCCAGCAGCTTAGCGCAGGCACCCTACGAGCAGTACTTC

v_gene: TRBV6-5
abundance: -
d_gene: -
j_gene: TRBJ2-1
CDR3aa: CASSSRQPYNEQFF
CDR3nt: TGTGCCAGCAGTTCACGACAGCCCTACAATGAGCAGTTCTTC

v_gene: TRBV7-7
abundance: -
d_gene: TRBD2
j_gene: TRBJ2-3
CDR3aa: CASSLGLAGGRDTQYF
CDR3nt: TGTGCCAGCAGCCTGGGACTAGCGGGGGGGAGAGATACGCAGTATTTT

v_gene: TRBV19
abundance: -
d_gene: -
j_gene: TRBJ2-2
CDR3aa: CASSWTTNTGELFF
CDR3nt: TGTGCCAGTAGTTGGACAACCAACACCGGGGAGCTGTTTTTT